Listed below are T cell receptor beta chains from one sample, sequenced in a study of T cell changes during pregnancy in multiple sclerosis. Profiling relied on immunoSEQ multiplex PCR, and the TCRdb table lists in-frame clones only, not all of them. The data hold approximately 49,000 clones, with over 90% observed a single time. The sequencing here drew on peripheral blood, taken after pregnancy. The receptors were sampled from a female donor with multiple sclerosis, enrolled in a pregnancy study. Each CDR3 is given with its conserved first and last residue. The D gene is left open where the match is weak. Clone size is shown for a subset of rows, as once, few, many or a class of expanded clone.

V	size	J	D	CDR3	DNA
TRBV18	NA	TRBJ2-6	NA	CASSPLRQGGPVGANVLTF	TGTGCCAGCTCACCCCTTCGACAGGGAGGCCCGGTCGGGGCCAACGTCCTGACTTTC
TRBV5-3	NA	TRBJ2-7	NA	CARSSDRRHYEQYF	TGTGCCAGAAGTTCGGACAGAAGGCACTACGAGCAGTACTTC
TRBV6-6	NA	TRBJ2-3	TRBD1	CASSITGANTDTQYF	TGTGCCAGCAGCATAACAGGGGCCAACACAGATACGCAGTATTTT
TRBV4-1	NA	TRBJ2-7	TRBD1	CASSQPGQAYEQYF	TGCGCCAGCAGCCAACCGGGACAGGCCTACGAGCAGTACTTC
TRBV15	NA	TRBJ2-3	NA	CATLSTTSTDTQYF	TGTGCCACCTTAAGCACTACTAGCACAGATACGCAGTATTTT
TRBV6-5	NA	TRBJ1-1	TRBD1	CASRQGRITEAFF	TGTGCCAGCCGACAGGGGCGGATCACTGAAGCTTTCTTT
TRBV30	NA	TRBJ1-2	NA	CAWSPGSPYGYTF	TGTGCCTGGAGTCCCGGGAGCCCCTATGGCTACACCTTC
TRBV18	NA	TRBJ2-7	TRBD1	CASSPRRDSYEQYF	TGTGCCAGCTCACCTCGAAGGGACAGCTACGAGCAGTACTTC
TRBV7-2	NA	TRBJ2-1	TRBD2	CASSLGPSGFTEQFF	TGTGCCAGCAGCCTCGGTCCTAGCGGGTTTACTGAGCAGTTCTTC
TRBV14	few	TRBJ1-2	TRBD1	CASSLGQGTRRWSYTF	TGTGCCAGCAGCTTAGGACAGGGGACCCGACGTTGGAGCTACACCTTC
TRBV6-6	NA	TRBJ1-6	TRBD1	CASSLGTGGNSPLHF	TGTGCCAGCAGTTTGGGGACAGGGGGGAATTCACCCCTCCACTTT
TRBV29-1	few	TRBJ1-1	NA	CSVGGQITEAFF	TGCAGCGTTGGAGGACAGATCACTGAAGCTTTCTTT
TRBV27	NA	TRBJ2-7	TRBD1	CASSPAGQGTNLDGEQYF	TGTGCCAGCAGTCCCGCCGGACAGGGCACCAACCTTGACGGCGAGCAGTACTTC
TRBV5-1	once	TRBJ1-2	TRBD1	CASSPGTGGQNYGYTF	TGCGCCAGCAGCCCCGGGACAGGGGGCCAGAACTATGGCTACACCTTC
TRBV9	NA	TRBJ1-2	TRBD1	CASSGDRGAYGYTF	TGTGCCAGCAGCGGAGACAGGGGCGCCTATGGCTACACCTTC
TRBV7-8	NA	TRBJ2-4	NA	CASSGRGINNIQYF	TGTGCCAGCAGCGGCCGGGGGATCAATAACATTCAGTACTTC
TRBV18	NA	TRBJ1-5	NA	CASSPPDSFNQPQHF	TGTGCCAGCTCACCACCGGACAGTTTCAATCAGCCCCAGCATTTT
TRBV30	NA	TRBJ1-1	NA	CAWSVGGKTEAFF	TGTGCCTGGAGTGTCGGGGGAAAGACTGAAGCTTTCTTT
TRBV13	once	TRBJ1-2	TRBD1	CASSSRGGNGDNYGYTF	TGTGCCAGCAGCTCCAGAGGGGGCAATGGAGATAACTATGGCTACACCTTC
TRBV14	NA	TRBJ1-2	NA	CASSPARRGGYTF	TGTGCCAGCAGTCCAGCCCGGCGGGGAGGCTACACCTTC
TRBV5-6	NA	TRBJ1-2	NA	CASSFYQTSSNYGYTF	TGTGCCAGCAGCTTTTACCAGACTAGTTCTAACTATGGCTACACCTTC
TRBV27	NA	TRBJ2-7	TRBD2	CASSDIAGWRHEQYF	TGTGCCAGCAGTGACATAGCGGGGTGGCGCCACGAGCAGTACTTC
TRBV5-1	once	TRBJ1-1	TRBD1	CASSWRQGGTEAFF	TGCGCCAGCAGCTGGAGGCAGGGGGGCACTGAAGCTTTCTTT
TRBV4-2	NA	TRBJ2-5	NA	CASSQAVFQETQYF	TGTGCCAGCAGCCAAGCTGTCTTCCAAGAGACCCAGTACTTC
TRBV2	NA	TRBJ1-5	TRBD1	CASSSGQVANQPQHF	TGTGCCAGCAGCTCGGGACAGGTTGCCAATCAGCCCCAGCATTTT
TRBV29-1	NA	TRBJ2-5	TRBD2	CSVGGGPRETQYF	TGCAGCGTTGGCGGGGGGCCCAGGGAGACCCAGTACTTC
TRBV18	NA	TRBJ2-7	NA	CASSLLGLLSEQYF	TGTGCCAGCTCACTTTTGGGACTTCTTTCCGAGCAGTACTTC
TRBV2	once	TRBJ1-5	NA	CASNGGGWESNQPQHF	TGTGCCAGCAACGGGGGGGGCTGGGAAAGCAATCAGCCCCAGCATTTT